The TCR beta chain under discussion was sequenced for a study of T cells in localized non-small cell lung cancer. Repertoires were generated with immunoSEQ multiplex PCR, while TCRdb's copy carries only in-frame clones and drops some. This sample has 45,000 to 55,000 clones, with about nine tenths found just once. The CDR3 totals 16 residues. Germline CDR1 SGDLS, CDR2 YYNGEE. Trimming stripped 0 bases from V and 0 bases from J, with 10 bases between. Sequenced here: peripheral blood, sampled before any cancer treatment. This receptor was obtained from a male donor at least 60 years old with stage III squamous cell lung carcinoma. The chain is built from TRBV9 and TRBJ2-4; D tentatively reads TRBD1 or TRBD2 (5 bases each). CDR3 DNA: TGTGCCAGCAGCGTAGGAGGGGTGCTAGCCAAAAACATTCAGTACTTC. Translating it yields CASSVGGVLAKNIQYF.